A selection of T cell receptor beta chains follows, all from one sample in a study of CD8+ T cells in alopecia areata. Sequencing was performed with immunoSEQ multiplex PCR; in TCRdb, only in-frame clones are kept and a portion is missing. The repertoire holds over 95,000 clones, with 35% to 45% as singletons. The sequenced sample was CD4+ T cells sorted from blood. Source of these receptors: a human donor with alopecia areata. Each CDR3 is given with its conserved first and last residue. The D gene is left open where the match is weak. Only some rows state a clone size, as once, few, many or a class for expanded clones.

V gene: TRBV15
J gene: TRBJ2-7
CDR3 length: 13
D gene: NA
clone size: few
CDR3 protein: CATSRDPGYEQYF
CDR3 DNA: TGTGCCACCAGCAGAGATCCGGGCTACGAGCAGTACTTC

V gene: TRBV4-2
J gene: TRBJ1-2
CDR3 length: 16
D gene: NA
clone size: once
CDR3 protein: CASSQVDGARPKGYTF
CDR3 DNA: TGTGCCAGCAGCCAGGTCGACGGAGCCCGACCAAAGGGCTACACCTTC

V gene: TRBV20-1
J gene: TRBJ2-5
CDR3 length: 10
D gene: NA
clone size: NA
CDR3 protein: CMLGQETQYF
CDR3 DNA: TGCATGCTAGGTCAAGAGACCCAGTACTTC

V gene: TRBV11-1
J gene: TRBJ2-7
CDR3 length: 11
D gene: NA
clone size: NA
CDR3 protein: CASSGTYEQYF
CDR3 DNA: TGTGCCAGCAGCGGCACCTACGAGCAGTACTTC

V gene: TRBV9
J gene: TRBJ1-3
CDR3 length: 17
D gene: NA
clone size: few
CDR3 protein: CASSAKGVYDPGNTIYF
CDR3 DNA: TGTGCCAGCAGTGCAAAGGGGGTGTATGACCCTGGAAACACCATATATTTT

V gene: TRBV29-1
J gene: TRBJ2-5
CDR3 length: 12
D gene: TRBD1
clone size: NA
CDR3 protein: CSVGQIKETQYF
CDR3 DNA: TGCAGCGTGGGACAGATAAAAGAGACCCAGTACTTC

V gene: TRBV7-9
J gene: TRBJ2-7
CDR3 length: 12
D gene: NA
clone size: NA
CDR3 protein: CASSSTGDEQYF
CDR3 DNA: TGTGCCAGCAGCTCAACAGGCGACGAGCAGTACTTC

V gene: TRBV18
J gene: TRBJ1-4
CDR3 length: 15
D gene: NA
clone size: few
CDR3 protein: CASSTYRESNEKLFF
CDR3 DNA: TGTGCCAGCTCAACATACAGGGAGTCTAATGAAAAACTGTTTTTT

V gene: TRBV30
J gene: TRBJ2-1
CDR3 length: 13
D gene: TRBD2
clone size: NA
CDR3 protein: CAWTSGRTYEQFF
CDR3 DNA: TGTGCCTGGACTAGCGGGAGAACCTATGAGCAGTTCTTC

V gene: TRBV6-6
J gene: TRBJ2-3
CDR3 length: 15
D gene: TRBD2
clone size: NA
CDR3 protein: CASSRSGRGTDTQYF
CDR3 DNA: TGTGCCAGCAGCCGTAGCGGGAGAGGTACAGATACGCAGTATTTT

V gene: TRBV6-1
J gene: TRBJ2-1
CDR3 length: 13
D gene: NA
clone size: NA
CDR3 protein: CASSERQAFEQFF
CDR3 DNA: TGTGCCAGCAGTGAAAGACAGGCCTTTGAGCAGTTCTTC

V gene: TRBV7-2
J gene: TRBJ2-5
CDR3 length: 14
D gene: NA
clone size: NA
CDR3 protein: CASSLDGGAKTQYF
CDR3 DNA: TGTGCCAGCAGCTTAGACGGGGGCGCGAAGACCCAGTACTTC

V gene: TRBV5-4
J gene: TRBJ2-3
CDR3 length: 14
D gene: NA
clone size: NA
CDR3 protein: CASSLDLVTDTQYF
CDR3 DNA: TGTGCCAGCAGCTTGGACCTAGTCACAGATACGCAGTATTTT

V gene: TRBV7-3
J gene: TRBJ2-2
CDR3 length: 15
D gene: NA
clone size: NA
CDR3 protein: CASSFGGGNTGELFF
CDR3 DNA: TGTGCCAGCAGCTTCGGCGGAGGGAACACCGGGGAGCTGTTTTTT

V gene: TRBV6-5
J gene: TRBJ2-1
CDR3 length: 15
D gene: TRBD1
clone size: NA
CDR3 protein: CASTPFGQGKVEQFF
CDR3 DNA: TGTGCCAGCACTCCGTTCGGACAGGGGAAGGTTGAGCAGTTCTTC

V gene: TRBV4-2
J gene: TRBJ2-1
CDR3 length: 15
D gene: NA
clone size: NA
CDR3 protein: CASSQDWVAEGEQFF
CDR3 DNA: TGTGCCAGCAGCCAAGATTGGGTAGCGGAGGGGGAGCAGTTCTTC

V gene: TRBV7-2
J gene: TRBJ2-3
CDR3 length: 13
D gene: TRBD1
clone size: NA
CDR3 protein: CASSLEQGATQYF
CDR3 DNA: TGTGCCAGCAGCTTGGAACAGGGGGCGACGCAGTATTTT

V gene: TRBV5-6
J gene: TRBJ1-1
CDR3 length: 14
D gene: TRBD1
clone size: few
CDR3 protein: CASSSGTDALKAFF
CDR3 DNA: TGTGCCAGCAGCTCTGGGACAGATGCACTGAAGGCTTTCTTT

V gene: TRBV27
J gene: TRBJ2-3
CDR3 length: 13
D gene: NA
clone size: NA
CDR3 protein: CASSVRTADTQYF
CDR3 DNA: TGTGCCAGCAGTGTCCGGACAGCAGATACGCAGTATTTT

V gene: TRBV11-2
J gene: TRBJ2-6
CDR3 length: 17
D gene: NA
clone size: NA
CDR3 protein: CASSTVGTKSGANVLTF
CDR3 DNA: TGTGCCAGCAGCACAGTCGGGACAAAGTCTGGGGCCAACGTCCTGACTTTC

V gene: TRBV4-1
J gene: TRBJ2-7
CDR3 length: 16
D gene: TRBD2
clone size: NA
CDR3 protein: CASSQEASGRTYEQYF
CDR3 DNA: TGCGCCAGCAGCCAAGAGGCTAGCGGAAGAACCTACGAGCAGTACTTC

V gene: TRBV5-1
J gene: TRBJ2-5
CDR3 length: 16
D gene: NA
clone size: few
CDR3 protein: CASSRLPPPSSETQYF
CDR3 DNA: TGCGCCAGCAGTAGACTCCCCCCCCCGTCATCTGAGACCCAGTACTTC

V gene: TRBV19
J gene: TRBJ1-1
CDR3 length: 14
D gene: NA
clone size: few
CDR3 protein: CASSILGQNTEAFF
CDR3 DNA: TGTGCCAGTAGTATCCTGGGACAGAACACTGAAGCTTTCTTT

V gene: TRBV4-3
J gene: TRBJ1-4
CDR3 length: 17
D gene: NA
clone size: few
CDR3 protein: CASSQGDTGNGGEKLFF
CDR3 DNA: TGCGCCAGCAGCCAAGGAGATACAGGAAACGGGGGGGAAAAACTGTTTTTT

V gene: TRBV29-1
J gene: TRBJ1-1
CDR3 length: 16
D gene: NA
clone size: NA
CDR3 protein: CSVAGGGGNSNTEAFF
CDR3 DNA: TGCAGCGTGGCCGGGGGTGGAGGCAACTCGAACACTGAAGCTTTCTTT

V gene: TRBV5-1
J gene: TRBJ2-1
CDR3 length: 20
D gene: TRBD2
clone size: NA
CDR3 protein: CASSLPTGTSTYSSYNEQFF
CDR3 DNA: TGCGCCAGCAGCCTCCCGACCGGGACTAGCACCTATAGCTCCTACAATGAGCAGTTCTTC

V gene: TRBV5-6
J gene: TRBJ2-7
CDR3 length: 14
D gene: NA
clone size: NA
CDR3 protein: CASSRYPLTYEQYF
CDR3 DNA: TGTGCCAGCAGCCGATATCCTCTCACATACGAGCAGTACTTC

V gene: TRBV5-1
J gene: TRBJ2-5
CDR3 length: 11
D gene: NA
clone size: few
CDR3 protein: CASSSQETQYF
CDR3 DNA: TGCGCCAGCAGCTCCCAAGAGACCCAGTACTTC

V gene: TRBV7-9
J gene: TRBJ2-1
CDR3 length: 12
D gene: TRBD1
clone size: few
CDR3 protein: CASSTRQGAEFF
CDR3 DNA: TGTGCCAGCAGCACCCGACAGGGGGCAGAGTTCTTC

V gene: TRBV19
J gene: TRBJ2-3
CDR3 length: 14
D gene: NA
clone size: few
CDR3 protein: CASSNGRLLDTQYF
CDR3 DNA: TGTGCCAGTAGTAACGGTCGGCTTCTAGATACGCAGTATTTT

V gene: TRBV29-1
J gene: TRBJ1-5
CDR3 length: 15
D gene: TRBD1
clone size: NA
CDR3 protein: CSVATGAVSNQPQHF
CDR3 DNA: TGCAGCGTTGCCACAGGGGCGGTTAGCAATCAGCCCCAGCATTTT

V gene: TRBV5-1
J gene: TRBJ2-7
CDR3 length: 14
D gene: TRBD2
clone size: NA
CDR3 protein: CASSLHSGTYEQYF
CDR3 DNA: TGCGCCAGCAGCTTGCATAGCGGGACCTACGAGCAGTACTTC

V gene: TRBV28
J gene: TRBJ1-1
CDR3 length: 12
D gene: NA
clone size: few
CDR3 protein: CASRPLHTEAFF
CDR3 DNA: TGTGCCAGCAGACCCCTTCACACTGAAGCTTTCTTT

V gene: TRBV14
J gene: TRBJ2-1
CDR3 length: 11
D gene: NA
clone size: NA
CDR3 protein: CASSHRQRQFF
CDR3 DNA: TGTGCCAGCAGCCACCGACAGAGACAGTTCTTC

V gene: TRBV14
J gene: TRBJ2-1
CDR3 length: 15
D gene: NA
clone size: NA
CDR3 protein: CASSQDLASYNEQFF
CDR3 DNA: TGTGCCAGCAGCCAAGATCTGGCGTCCTACAATGAGCAGTTCTTC

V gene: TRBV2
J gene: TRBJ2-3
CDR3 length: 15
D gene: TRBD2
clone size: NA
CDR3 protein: CASRKGGSMADTQYF
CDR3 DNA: TGTGCCAGCAGGAAAGGCGGGAGTATGGCAGATACGCAGTATTTT

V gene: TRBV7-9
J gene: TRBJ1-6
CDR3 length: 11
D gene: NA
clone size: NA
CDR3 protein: CASSPRVSLHF
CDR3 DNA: TGTGCCAGCAGCCCCCGTGTGTCCCTCCACTTT

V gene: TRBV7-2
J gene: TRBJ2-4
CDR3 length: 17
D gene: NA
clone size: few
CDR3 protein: CASSTRSGKLAKNIQYF
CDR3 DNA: TGTGCCAGCAGCACCCGGTCGGGAAAACTAGCCAAAAACATTCAGTACTTC

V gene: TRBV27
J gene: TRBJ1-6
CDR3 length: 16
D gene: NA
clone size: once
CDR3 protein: CASSLGQRGHNSPLHF
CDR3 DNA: TGTGCCAGCAGTTTAGGGCAGCGGGGACATAATTCACCCCTCCACTTT

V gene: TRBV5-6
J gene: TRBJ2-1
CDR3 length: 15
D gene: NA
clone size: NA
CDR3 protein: CASSSLQPEYNEQFF
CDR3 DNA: TGTGCCAGCAGCTCACTCCAACCCGAATACAATGAGCAGTTCTTC

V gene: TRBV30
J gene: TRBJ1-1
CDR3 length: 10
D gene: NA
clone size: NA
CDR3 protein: CAWRRTEAFF
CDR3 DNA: TGTGCCTGGAGGCGAACGGAAGCTTTCTTT

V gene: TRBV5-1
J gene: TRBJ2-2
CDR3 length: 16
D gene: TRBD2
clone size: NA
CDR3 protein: CGSAPGLAGNTGELFF
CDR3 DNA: TGCGGCTCCGCACCGGGACTAGCGGGAAACACCGGGGAGCTGTTTTTT

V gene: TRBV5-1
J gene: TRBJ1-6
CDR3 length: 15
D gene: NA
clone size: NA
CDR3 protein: CASSFEQGPNSPLHF
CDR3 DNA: TGCGCCAGCAGCTTTGAACAGGGTCCTAATTCACCCCTCCACTTT

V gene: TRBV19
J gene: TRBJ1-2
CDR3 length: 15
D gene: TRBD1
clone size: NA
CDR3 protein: CASSNPTGGGYGYTF
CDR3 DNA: TGTGCCAGTAGTAACCCGACAGGGGGCGGCTATGGCTACACCTTC

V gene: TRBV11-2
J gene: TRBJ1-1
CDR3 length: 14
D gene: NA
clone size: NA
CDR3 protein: CASSLIPGNTEAFF
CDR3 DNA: TGTGCCAGCAGCTTAATCCCAGGGAACACTGAAGCTTTCTTT

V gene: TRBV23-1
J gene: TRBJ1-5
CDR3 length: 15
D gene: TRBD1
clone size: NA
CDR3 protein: CASSGRQGGDQPQHF
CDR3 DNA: TGCGCCAGCAGTGGAAGACAGGGAGGGGATCAGCCCCAGCATTTT

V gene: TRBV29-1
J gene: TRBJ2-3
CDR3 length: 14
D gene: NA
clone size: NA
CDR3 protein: CSVTERGIPDTQYF
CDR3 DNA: TGCAGCGTGACAGAGAGGGGAATTCCAGATACGCAGTATTTT

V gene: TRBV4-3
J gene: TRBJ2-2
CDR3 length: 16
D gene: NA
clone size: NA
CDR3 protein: CASSLGLFSNTGELFF
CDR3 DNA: TGCGCCAGCAGCCTAGGACTTTTCTCCAACACCGGGGAGCTGTTTTTT

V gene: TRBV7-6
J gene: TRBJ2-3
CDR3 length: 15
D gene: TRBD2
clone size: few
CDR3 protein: CASSLAGGRGDTQYF
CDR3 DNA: TGTGCCAGCAGCTTAGCTGGCGGGCGGGGGGATACGCAGTATTTT

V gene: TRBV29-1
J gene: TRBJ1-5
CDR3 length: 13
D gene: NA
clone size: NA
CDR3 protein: CSVVSGSNQPQHF
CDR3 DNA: TGCAGCGTTGTGAGCGGGAGCAATCAGCCCCAGCATTTT

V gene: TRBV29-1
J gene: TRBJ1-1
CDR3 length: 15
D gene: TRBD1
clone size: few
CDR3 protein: CSVSGTGGMNTEAFF
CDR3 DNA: TGCAGCGTTTCGGGGACAGGGGGCATGAACACTGAAGCTTTCTTT

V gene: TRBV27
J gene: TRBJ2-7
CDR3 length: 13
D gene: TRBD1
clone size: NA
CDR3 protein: CASSRQGTYEQYF
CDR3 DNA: TGTGCCAGCAGTAGACAGGGTACCTACGAGCAGTACTTC

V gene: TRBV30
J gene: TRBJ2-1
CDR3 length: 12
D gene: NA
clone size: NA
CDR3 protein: CAWGGQYNEQFF
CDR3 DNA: TGTGCCTGGGGAGGACAGTACAATGAGCAGTTCTTC

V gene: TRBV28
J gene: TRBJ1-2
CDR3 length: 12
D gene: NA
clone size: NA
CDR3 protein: CASSFGRYGYTF
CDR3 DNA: TGTGCCAGCAGTTTCGGTCGGTATGGCTACACCTTC

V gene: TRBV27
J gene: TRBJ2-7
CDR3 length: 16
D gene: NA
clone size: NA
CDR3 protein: CASSLFRGSGSYEQYF
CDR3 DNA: TGTGCCAGCAGTTTATTCCGGGGGAGCGGATCCTACGAGCAGTACTTC

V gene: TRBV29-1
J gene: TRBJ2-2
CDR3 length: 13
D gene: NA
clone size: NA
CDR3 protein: CSVAKPFTGELFF
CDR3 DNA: TGCAGCGTTGCTAAACCTTTCACCGGGGAGCTGTTTTTT

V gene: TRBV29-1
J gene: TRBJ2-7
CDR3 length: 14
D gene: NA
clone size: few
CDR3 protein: CSVDLSGSSYEQYF
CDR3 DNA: TGCAGCGTTGATCTCTCCGGGTCCTCCTACGAGCAGTACTTC

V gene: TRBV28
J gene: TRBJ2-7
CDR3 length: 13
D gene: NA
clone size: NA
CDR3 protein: CASSLQGREEQYF
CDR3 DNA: TGTGCCAGCAGTTTGCAGGGGCGGGAGGAGCAGTACTTC

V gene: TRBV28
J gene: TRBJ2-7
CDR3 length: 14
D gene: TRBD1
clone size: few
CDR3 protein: CASKTAGGKYEQYF
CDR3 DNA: TGTGCCAGCAAGACTGCAGGGGGCAAATACGAGCAGTACTTC